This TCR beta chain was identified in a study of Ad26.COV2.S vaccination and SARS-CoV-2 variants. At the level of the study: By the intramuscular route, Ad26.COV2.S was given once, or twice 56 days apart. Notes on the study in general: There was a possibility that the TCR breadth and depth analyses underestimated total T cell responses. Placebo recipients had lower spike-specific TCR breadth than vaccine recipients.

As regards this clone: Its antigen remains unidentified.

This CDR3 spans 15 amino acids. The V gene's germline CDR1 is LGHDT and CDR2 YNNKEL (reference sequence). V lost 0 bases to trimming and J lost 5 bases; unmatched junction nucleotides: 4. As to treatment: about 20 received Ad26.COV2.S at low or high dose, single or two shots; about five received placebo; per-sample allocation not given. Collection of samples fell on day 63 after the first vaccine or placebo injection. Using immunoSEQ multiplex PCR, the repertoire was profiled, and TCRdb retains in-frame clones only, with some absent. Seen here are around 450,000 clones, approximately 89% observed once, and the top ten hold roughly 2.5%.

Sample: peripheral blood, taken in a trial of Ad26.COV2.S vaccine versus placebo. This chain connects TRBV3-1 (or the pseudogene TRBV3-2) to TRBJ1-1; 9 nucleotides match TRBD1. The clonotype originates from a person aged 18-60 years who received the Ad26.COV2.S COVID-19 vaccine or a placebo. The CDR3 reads CASSQETGGWTEAFF. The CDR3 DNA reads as TGTGCCAGCAGCCAAGAAACAGGGGGCTGGACTGAAGCTTTCTTT.